The text below deals with one T cell receptor (beta chain). The antigen is not known. Read coverage stops 3 residues before the CDR3 terminus; the germline J gene supplies the remainder. The data derive from a study of Tregs in tolerant kidney transplant recipients. Background on the study: The nonmyeloablative bone marrow transplants came from related graft donors, with transient mixed chimerism.

Regarding the study as a whole: Activated donor B cell expansion appeared to reveal the most relevant donor-specific TCRbeta repertoire. Changing PCR primers prevented nucleotide comparison between some patients' samples.

The protocol was immunoSEQ multiplex PCR, while the TCRdb copy is restricted to in-frame clones and leaves out a portion. The repertoire table contains about 30,000 clones. Germline CDR1 is SGHTA and CDR2 is FQGNSA. Trimming stripped 5 bases from V and 2 bases from J, with 11 bases between. The CDR3 is 14 residues long. Unstimulated Tregs (CD4+CD25+CD127-) and CD4+CD25- non-Tregs were sorted from PBMCs. The source was CD8+ T cells from blood, collected before the transplant. The rearrangement links TRBV7-2 to TRBJ2-3, with D maybe TRBD2 (5 bases). This clonotype was sampled from a human donor who received a combined kidney and bone marrow transplant. CDR3 DNA (partial): TGTGCCAGCAGCCCGGACTCCTACACAGATACG. Translated, it gives CASSPDSYTDT. The entire CDR3 is CASSPDSYTDTQYF.